This entry lists 22 T cell receptor beta chains sequenced from one sample in a study of cytomegalovirus exposure and HLA in healthy donors. This PCR relied on a set of 60 Vbeta primers and 13 Jbeta primers. Some clones are missing from TCRdb's copy, which holds only in-frame ones; the method was immunoSEQ multiplex PCR. This table has fewer than 150,000 clones, 60% to 80% appearing once. Sequencing used PBMCs. Receptors were obtained from a male donor in good health and CMV-seronegative.

In this sample, this clone turned up once. This chain uses TRBV7-9 with TRBJ2-2; tentative D call: TRBD1 (5 bases). CDR1 is SEHNR and CDR2 is FQNEAQ in the germline V gene (reference sequence). Trimming removed 5 bases at V and 7 bases at J, with 14 bases between. CDR3 length: 14 amino acids. Here the CDR3 reads CASSPTAFIGELFF. The DNA of the CDR3 is TGTGCCAGCAGCCCGACAGCTTTTATCGGGGAGCTGTTTTTT.

V is TRBV4-3 and J is TRBJ2-1, with TRBD2 matching over 8 bases. CDR1 LGHNA and CDR2 YSLEER come from the germline V gene. This CDR3 is built from 18 residues. V trimming: 0 bases; J trimming: 8 bases; junction bases outside the gene matches: 15. The CDR3 DNA reads as TGCGCCAGCAGCCAAGAAGCCCCTCTTTTGCGGGGGGTGGATGAGCAGTTCTTC. Its translation: CASSQEAPLLRGVDEQFF.

The V and J genes are TRBV4-1 and TRBJ2-2; D is uncertain. Germline assignment: CDR1 MGHRA and CDR2 YSYEKL. V lost 1 base, J lost 0 bases, and 12 bases lay in between. This CDR3 is 17 amino acids long. The CDR3 DNA reads as TGCGCCAGCAGCCAAGTGGCAGGCAATCCGAACACCGGGGAGCTGTTTTTT. Amino acid sequence: CASSQVAGNPNTGELFF.

J is TRBJ2-2 and V is TRBV5-1; D ambiguous. CDR3 size: 15 residues. V dropped 4 bases and J dropped 3 bases, with 13 bases sitting between them. Germline V gives CDR1 SGHRS, CDR2 YFSETQ. The CDR3 region has the DNA TGCGCCAGCAGCCGGCCCCAGGTGGACACCGGGGAGCTGTTTTTT. As protein: CASSRPQVDTGELFF.

The V and J genes are TRBV5-1 and TRBJ1-1; no reliable D call. Trimming removed 7 bases from V and 0 bases from J, with 13 bases in between. CDR3 length equals 14 residues. CDR1 and CDR2 from the germline V gene are SGHRS and YFSETQ. CDR3: CASRYGDLNTEAFF. In DNA, the CDR3 is TGCGCCAGCCGGTACGGGGATTTGAACACTGAAGCTTTCTTT.

The V call is TRBV28, the J call TRBJ2-5; a weak D match, TRBD2 (6 bases). The germline gives CDR1 MDHEN, CDR2 SYDVKM. This CDR3 contains 18 residues. V was cut by 8 bases and J by 5 bases, with 30 bases left in between. The CDR3 sequence: CASRPRRGHPGMGETQYF. DNA of the CDR3: TGTGCCAGCCGCCCCCGGAGGGGCCACCCCGGGATGGGTGAGACCCAGTACTTC.

This clone was observed a handful of times. The CDR3 DNA reads TGTGCCAGCAGCTTAGATTGGACTAGCGGGCTTAGCTCCTACAATGAGCAGTTCTTC. Amino acids: CASSLDWTSGLSSYNEQFF. The V gene is TRBV11-2, the J gene TRBJ2-1; 11 bases agree with TRBD2. CDR1 and CDR2 (germline): SGHAT, FQNNGV. This CDR3 contains 19 residues. The junction had 7 bases not matched to a gene; V was cut back by 0 bases and J by 0 bases.

The CDR3: CSVDSGLETQYF. The CDR3 DNA follows: TGCAGCGTTGATTCGGGGTTAGAGACCCAGTACTTC. The J gene is TRBJ2-5, the V gene TRBV29-1, with D possibly being TRBD2 (5 bases). CDR1 and CDR2 from the germline V gene are SQVTM and ANQGSEA. Trimming removed 3 bases at V and 4 bases at J, with 9 bases between. The CDR3 spans 12 residues.

This clone was seen only a few times. The gene calls are TRBV7-9 and TRBJ2-6, with D possibly matching TRBD1 (5 bases). The V end lost 5 bases, the J end lost 0 bases, and 14 bases lay between the germline ends. Germline loops: CDR1 SEHNR, CDR2 FQNEAQ (reference sequence). The CDR3 runs 17 residues. The CDR3 coding sequence is TGTGCCAGCAGCCACACAGGCCCCGACTCTGGGGCCAACGTCCTGACTTTC. Encoded protein: CASSHTGPDSGANVLTF.

The gene calls are TRBV11-2 and TRBJ2-7; 8 nucleotides match TRBD1. The trim removed 2 bases at V and 3 bases at J, leaving 15 bases unmatched. Germline-derived CDR1 and CDR2 are SGHAT and FQNNGV. There are 18 residues in the CDR3. CDR3 sequence reads: CASSLSVTGAATNYEQYF. In DNA, the CDR3 is TGTGCCAGCAGCTTATCCGTGACAGGGGCCGCAACCAACTACGAGCAGTACTTC.

V gene TRBV19 combines with J gene TRBJ2-1; weak D call: TRBD2 (6 bases). The CDR3 is 15 amino acids. Germline CDR1 and CDR2: LNHDA and SQIVND (reference sequence). Trimming removed 3 bases at V and 10 bases at J, with 19 bases between. CDR3: CASSMGTGGVMEQFF. For the CDR3, the DNA is TGTGCCAGTAGTATGGGGACTGGAGGGGTCATGGAGCAGTTCTTC.

The J gene is TRBJ1-3, the V gene TRBV6-5; D not certain. This CDR3 contains 14 residues. Germline V gene sequence: CDR1 MNHEY, CDR2 SVGAGI. The germline V and J ends were trimmed by 0 bases and 4 bases, with 7 bases remaining between them. The DNA for the CDR3 is TGTGCCAGCAGTTACTCACAAGTGGGAAACACCATATATTTT. Encoded protein: CASSYSQVGNTIYF.

This clone was detected only once. The rearrangement uses TRBV7-2 and TRBJ2-2; TRBD1 aligns across 8 bases. Germline assignment: CDR1 SGHTA and CDR2 FQGNSA. The CDR3 length is 15 residues. V dropped 6 bases and J dropped 3; count of bases not matched to a gene: 6. CDR3 in DNA: TGTGCCAGCAGGTTGACAGGGGCGGACACCGGGGAGCTGTTTTTT. Encoded protein: CASRLTGADTGELFF.

The CDR3 here is CASSQFEIAGAGAKNIQYF. In DNA form, the CDR3 reads TGTGCCAGCAGCCAATTCGAAATAGCGGGGGCTGGGGCCAAAAACATTCAGTACTTC. This sequence joins TRBV4-2 and TRBJ2-4; 9 bases line up with TRBD2. The CDR3 consists of 19 residues. J lost 1 base, V lost 2 bases, and 12 bases had no gene match. Germline CDR1 reads LGHNA; CDR2 reads YNFKEQ.

V gene TRBV9 combines with J gene TRBJ1-6, with TRBD1 matching over 7 bases. J was trimmed by 8 bases and V by 3 bases; bases with no gene match: 5. The CDR3 is 14 amino acids. CDR1 is SGDLS, CDR2 YYNGEE, per germline. CDR3: CASSATGADSPLHF. The DNA of the CDR3 is TGTGCCAGCAGCGCCACAGGGGCGGATTCACCCCTCCACTTT.

This chain joins TRBV6-4 and TRBJ2-1; 9 bases fit TRBD1. Germline CDR1 is MRHNA and CDR2 is SNTAGT. The CDR3 has 15 residues. The V gene end was trimmed by 6 bases and the J gene end by 1 base; junction bases not matched to a gene: 4. CDR3 sequence: CASSLQGASYNEQFF. The CDR3 region has the DNA TGTGCCAGCAGCCTACAGGGGGCTTCCTACAATGAGCAGTTCTTC.

V and J are TRBV6-5 and TRBJ2-1, with 8 bases aligning to TRBD2. The CDR3 is made up of 15 amino acids. The germline V gene encodes CDR1 MNHEY and CDR2 SVGAGI. The V gene end was trimmed by 7 bases and the J gene end by 1 base; junction bases not matched to a gene: 6. The DNA of the CDR3 is TGTGCCAGCACCCCGGGGGGGGCTTCCTACAATGAGCAGTTCTTC. Protein sequence: CASTPGGASYNEQFF.

The genes are TRBV28 and TRBJ2-6; D remains unclear. Germline values: CDR1 MDHEN, CDR2 SYDVKM. Trimming removed 5 bases from V and 0 bases from J, with 11 bases in between. This CDR3 has 16 amino acids. The CDR3 reads CASSPEFFSGANVLTF. The CDR3 nucleotides are TGTGCCAGCAGTCCCGAGTTCTTCTCTGGGGCCAACGTCCTGACTTTC.

For the CDR3, the DNA is TGTGCCAGCAGCTTAGGCGGGGCAGGCTATGGCTACACCTTC. It codes for CASSLGGAGYGYTF. The chain uses TRBV7-8 and TRBJ1-2, with D perhaps TRBD1 (5 bases). CDR3 size: 14 residues. The germline V gene encodes CDR1 SGHVS and CDR2 FQNEAQ. The ends were cut back, 1 base at V and 4 bases at J, with 10 bases in the middle.

In its sample, this clone was seen a few times. The chain has TRBV2 and TRBJ1-5; no definite D call. The CDR3 is made up of 16 amino acids. In germline, CDR1 is SNHLY, CDR2 FYNNEI. The V end lost 3 bases, the J end lost 1 base, and 13 bases lay between the germline ends. DNA for the CDR3: TGTGCCAGCAGTGACGGGTCTAGACCGAGCAATCAGCCCCAGCATTTT. Residues: CASSDGSRPSNQPQHF.

The J gene is TRBJ2-6, the V gene TRBV5-1; D is ambiguous. V gave up 5 bases and J gave up 2 bases, with 14 bases separating them. This CDR3 has 16 residues. Germline V gene lookup returns CDR1 SGHRS and CDR2 YFSETQ. The CDR3, as DNA: TGCGCCAGCAGGGTTTACGGAGAGACTGGGGCCAACGTCCTGACTTTC. This encodes CASRVYGETGANVLTF.

The rearrangement joins TRBV7-9 to TRBJ1-2; the D gene is possibly TRBD1 (6 bases). The CDR3 spans 15 residues. V shed 1 base and J shed 2 bases, with 11 bases lying between them. Germline V lookup: CDR1 SEHNR, CDR2 FQNEAQ (reference sequence). CDR3 loop: CASSLDQGLNYGYTF. In DNA, the CDR3 is TGTGCCAGCAGCTTAGATCAGGGGCTGAACTATGGCTACACCTTC.